This T cell receptor (beta chain) was sequenced in a study of blood T cell repertoires in COVID-19. The study counted Cohort 3 donors as recovered given two negative PCRs, clearance, or symptom resolution. Method: immunoSEQ multiplex PCR; TCRdb's copy keeps in-frame clones and lacks some. Among about 180,000 clones listed, about nine tenths were seen once. CDR1 and CDR2 from the germline V gene are SNHLY and FYNNEI. V lost 2 bases, J lost 3 bases, and 10 bases lay in between. CDR3 length: 14 amino acids. The V gene is TRBV2, the J gene TRBJ2-5; D is uncertain. Sequencing was done on a sample of PBMCs or T cells enriched from blood (not recorded which). The receptor's source is a young woman who had recovered from COVID-19. The DNA of the CDR3 is TGTGCCAGCAGTGAAAACGTTTCGGAAGAGACCCAGTACTTC. Amino acid sequence: CASSENVSEETQYF.